This TCR beta chain was found in a study of T cell responses to AZD1222 COVID-19 vaccine. Study-wide background: Doses given second, at about 4 or about 12 weeks, were pooled.

V was trimmed by 0 bases and J by 6 bases, leaving 12 bases between them. Germline-derived CDR1 and CDR2 are GTSNPN and SVGIG (reference sequence). The CDR3 sequence is 15 residues long. As concerns this clone: No antigen is known for it.

Generated by immunoSEQ multiplex PCR, the TCRdb table keeps only in-frame clones and is missing some. This sample has more than 140,000 clones, with about 91% found just once. General observations from the study: Donors were chiefly white British, with a greater number of females, and clonal diversity was perhaps underestimated. The CD4 TCRs associated with vaccination extended across spike and predominated at 160-218 and 743-854.

This sequence originates from an adult in good health. Material: peripheral blood, obtained on day 0 of AZD1222 vaccination. The gene calls are TRBV30 and TRBJ1-6; the D is unclear. CDR3 nucleotide sequence: TGTGCCTGGAGTGTAAATCGGCAGGTTAATTCACCCCTCCACTTT. Translating it yields CAWSVNRQVNSPLHF.